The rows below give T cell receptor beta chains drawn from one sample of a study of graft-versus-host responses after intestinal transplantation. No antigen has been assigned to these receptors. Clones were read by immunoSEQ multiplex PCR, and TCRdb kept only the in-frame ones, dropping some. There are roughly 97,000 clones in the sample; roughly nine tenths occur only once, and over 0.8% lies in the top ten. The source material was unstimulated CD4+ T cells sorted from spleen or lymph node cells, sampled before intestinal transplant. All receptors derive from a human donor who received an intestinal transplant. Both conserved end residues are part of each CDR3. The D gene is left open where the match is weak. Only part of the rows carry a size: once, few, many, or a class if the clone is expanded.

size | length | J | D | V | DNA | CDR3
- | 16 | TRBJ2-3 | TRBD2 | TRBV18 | TGTGCCAGCTCACTGCGGACTAGCGGGAGCACAGATACGCAGTATTTT | CASSLRTSGSTDTQYF
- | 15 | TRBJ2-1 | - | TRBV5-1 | TGCGCCAGCAGCTCGCGACTCAGCTCCTACAATGAGCAGTTCTTC | CASSSRLSSYNEQFF
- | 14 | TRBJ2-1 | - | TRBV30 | TGTGCCAGGAAGGGACCAATGGGGTACAATGAGCAGTTCTTC | CARKGPMGYNEQFF
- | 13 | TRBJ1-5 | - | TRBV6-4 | TGTGCCAGCAGCAGGGAGATCGATCAGCCCCAGCATTTT | CASSREIDQPQHF
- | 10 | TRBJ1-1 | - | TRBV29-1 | TGCAGCGTTGGGAGGACTGAAGCTTTCTTT | CSVGRTEAFF
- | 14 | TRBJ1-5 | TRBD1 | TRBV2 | TGTGCCACCTCTATAGACAGGGCCCATCAGCCCCAGCATTTT | CATSIDRAHQPQHF
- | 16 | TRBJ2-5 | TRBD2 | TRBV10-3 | TGTGCCATCAGTGTGGCGACGGCGGGAGTCCAAGAGACCCAGTACTTC | CAISVATAGVQETQYF
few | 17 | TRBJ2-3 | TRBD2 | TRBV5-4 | TGTGCCAGCAGCTTTTTTTATGGGGGAGGGCAGACAGATACGCAGTATTTT | CASSFFYGGGQTDTQYF
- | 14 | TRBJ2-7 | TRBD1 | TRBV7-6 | TGTGCCAGCAGCCCGAACCCGACAGGGGCCGAGCAGTACTTC | CASSPNPTGAEQYF
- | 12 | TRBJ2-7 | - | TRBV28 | TGTGCCAGCAGCCCGGACACCTACGAGCAGTACTTC | CASSPDTYEQYF
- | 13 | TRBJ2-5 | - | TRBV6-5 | TGTGCCAGCAGTCCCAGGACCTCGCCCGATCTGTACTTC | CASSPRTSPDLYF
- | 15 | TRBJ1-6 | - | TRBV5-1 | TGCGCCAGCAGCTTGGACAGCTCCTATAATTCACCCCTCCACTTT | CASSLDSSYNSPLHF
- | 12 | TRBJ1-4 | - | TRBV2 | TGTGCCAGCAGCCCCCAAAATGAAAAACTGTTTTTT | CASSPQNEKLFF
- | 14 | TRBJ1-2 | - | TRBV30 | TGTGCCTGGAGTGTAGACGGGAGGGTCGATGGCTACACCTTC | CAWSVDGRVDGYTF
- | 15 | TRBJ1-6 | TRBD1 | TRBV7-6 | TGTGCCAGCAGCTTAGCCCCGACAGGGTATTCACCCCTCCACTTT | CASSLAPTGYSPLHF
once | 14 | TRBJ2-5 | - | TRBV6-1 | TGTGCCAGCAGTAAACAGAAGGGGCGCGAGACCCAGTACTTC | CASSKQKGRETQYF
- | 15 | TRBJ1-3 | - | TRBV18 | TGTGCCAGCTCACCGTGGAGGGATTCTGGAAACACCATATATTTT | CASSPWRDSGNTIYF
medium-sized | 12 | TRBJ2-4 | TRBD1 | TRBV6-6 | TGTGCCAGCAGGGACAGGAAAAACATTCAGTACTTC | CASRDRKNIQYF
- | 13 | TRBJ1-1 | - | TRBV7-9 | TGTGCCAGCAGCGCCAGGGGGAACACTGAAGCTTTCTTT | CASSARGNTEAFF
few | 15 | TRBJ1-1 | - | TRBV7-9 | TGTGCCAGCAGCCCTCCCGCGGGGAGGAACACTGAAGCTTTCTTT | CASSPPAGRNTEAFF
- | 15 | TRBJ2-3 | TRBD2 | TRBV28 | TGTGCCAGCGGAACCGGGGGACTAGGATCAGATACGCAGTATTTT | CASGTGGLGSDTQYF
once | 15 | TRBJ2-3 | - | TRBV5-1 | TGCGCCAGCAGCTTGGTGGGGGGCGGCAGAGATACGCAGTATTTT | CASSLVGGGRDTQYF
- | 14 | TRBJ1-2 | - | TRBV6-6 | TGTGCCAGCAGTTACTCCCGACGGGACCTTCCGGATACCTTC | CASSYSRRDLPDTF
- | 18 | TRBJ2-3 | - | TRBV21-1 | TGTGCCAGCAGCAAAGCGGGAATAGCGGGGGGGAGCACAGATACGCAGTATTTT | CASSKAGIAGGSTDTQYF
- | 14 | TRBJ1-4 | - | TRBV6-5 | TGTGCCAGCAGCATGACAGCAACTAATGAAAAACTGTTTTTT | CASSMTATNEKLFF
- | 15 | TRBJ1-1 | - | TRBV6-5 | TGTGCCAGCAGTTCCCGGCAGGGATTATACACTGAAGCTTTCTTT | CASSSRQGLYTEAFF
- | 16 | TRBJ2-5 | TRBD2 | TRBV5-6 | TGTGCCAGCAGCTTGGAAGGGACTAGCGTCCAAGAGACCCAGTACTTC | CASSLEGTSVQETQYF
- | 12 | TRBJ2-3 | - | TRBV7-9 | TGTGCCAGCTCCCTCCGCACAGATACGCAGTATTTT | CASSLRTDTQYF
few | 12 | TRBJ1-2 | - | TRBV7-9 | TGTGCCAGCAGCTTAGACCGGTATGGCTACACCTTC | CASSLDRYGYTF
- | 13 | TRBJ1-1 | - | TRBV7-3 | TGTGCCAGCAGCTTAACCTGGAACACTGAAGCTTTCTTT | CASSLTWNTEAFF
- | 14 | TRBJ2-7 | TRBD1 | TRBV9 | TGTGCCAGCAGTGCGGGACAGGGATACTACGAGCAGTACTTC | CASSAGQGYYEQYF
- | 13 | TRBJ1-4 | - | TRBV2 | TGTGCCAGCAGTTACGAACTGGGGGAAAAACTGTTTTTT | CASSYELGEKLFF
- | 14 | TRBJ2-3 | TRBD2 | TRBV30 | TGTGCCTGGAGTGAGAGCGGGATCACAGATACGCAGTATTTT | CAWSESGITDTQYF
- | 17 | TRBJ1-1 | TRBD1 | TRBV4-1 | TGCGCCAGCAGCCGACAGGGGGTACAAAGAATGAACACTGAAGCTTTCTTT | CASSRQGVQRMNTEAFF
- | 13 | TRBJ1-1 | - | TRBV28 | TGTGCCAGCAGTTTAGCTCAGAACACTGAAGCTTTCTTT | CASSLAQNTEAFF
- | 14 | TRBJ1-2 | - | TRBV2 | TGTGCCAGCAGTGCGACACGGGGTGGCTATGGCTACACCTTC | CASSATRGGYGYTF
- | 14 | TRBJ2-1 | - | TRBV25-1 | TGTGCCAGCCAAGAGAGGGGGACTTACAATGAGCAGTTCTTC | CASQERGTYNEQFF
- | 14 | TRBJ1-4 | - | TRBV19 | TGTGCCAGTAGATTACAGGCAACTAATGAAAAACTGTTTTTT | CASRLQATNEKLFF
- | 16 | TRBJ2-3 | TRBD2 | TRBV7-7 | TGTGCCAGCTCACCTATAGCGGGGGGCGTGACAGATACGCAGTATTTT | CASSPIAGGVTDTQYF
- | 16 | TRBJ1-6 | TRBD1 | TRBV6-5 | TGTGCCAGCAGTTACGACGGGACAGGGTACCATTCACCCCTCCACTTT | CASSYDGTGYHSPLHF
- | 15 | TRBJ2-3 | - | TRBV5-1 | TGCGCCAGCAGCTTGGACAGGGTTGGCACAGATACGCAGTATTTT | CASSLDRVGTDTQYF
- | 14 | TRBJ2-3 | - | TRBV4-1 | TGCGCCAGCAGCCAAGGTCGTAGCACAGATACGCAGTATTTT | CASSQGRSTDTQYF
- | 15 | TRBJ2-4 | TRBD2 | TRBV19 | TGTGCCAGTAGTCCCACGGGGGGGGCCAAAAACATTCAGTACTTC | CASSPTGGAKNIQYF
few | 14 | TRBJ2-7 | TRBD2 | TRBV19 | TGTGCCAGTAGCCCGGGAGGGTCGTTCTACGAGCAGTACTTC | CASSPGGSFYEQYF
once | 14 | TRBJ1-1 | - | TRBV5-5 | TGTGCCAGCAGCTTGGAGGGGCTGAACACTGAAGCTTTCTTT | CASSLEGLNTEAFF
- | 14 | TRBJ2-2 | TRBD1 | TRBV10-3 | TGTGCCACCTTGGGACAGGGGGTCACCGGGGAGCTGTTTTTT | CATLGQGVTGELFF
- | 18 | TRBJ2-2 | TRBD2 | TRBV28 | TGTGCCAGCAGTCAGGGACTAGCGGGAGTTTGGGGCACCGGGGAGCTGTTTTTT | CASSQGLAGVWGTGELFF
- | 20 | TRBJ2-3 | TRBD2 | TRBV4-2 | TGTGCCAGCAGCCAAGACGCCAGTAGCGGGAGAGGATACCTCACAGATACGCAGTATTTT | CASSQDASSGRGYLTDTQYF
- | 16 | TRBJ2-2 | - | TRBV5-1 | TGCGCCAGCAGCTTGGCTTCGGGGGGCCGGTCCGGGGAGCTGTTTTTT | CASSLASGGRSGELFF
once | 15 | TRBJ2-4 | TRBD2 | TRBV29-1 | TGCAGCGTTGCCCAAAGACTAGCGGCAGAAAACATTCAGTACTTC | CSVAQRLAAENIQYF